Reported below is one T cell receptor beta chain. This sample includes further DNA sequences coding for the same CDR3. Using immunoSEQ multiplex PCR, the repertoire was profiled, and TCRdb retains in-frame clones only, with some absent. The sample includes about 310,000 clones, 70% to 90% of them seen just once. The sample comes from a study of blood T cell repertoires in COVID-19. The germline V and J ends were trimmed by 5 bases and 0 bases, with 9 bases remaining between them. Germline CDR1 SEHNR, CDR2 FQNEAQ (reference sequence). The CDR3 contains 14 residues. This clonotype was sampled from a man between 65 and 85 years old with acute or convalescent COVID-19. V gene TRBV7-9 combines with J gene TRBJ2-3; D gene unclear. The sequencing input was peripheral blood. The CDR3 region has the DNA TGTGCCAGCAGCCCGTCGACTAGCACAGATACGCAGTATTTT. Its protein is CASSPSTSTDTQYF.